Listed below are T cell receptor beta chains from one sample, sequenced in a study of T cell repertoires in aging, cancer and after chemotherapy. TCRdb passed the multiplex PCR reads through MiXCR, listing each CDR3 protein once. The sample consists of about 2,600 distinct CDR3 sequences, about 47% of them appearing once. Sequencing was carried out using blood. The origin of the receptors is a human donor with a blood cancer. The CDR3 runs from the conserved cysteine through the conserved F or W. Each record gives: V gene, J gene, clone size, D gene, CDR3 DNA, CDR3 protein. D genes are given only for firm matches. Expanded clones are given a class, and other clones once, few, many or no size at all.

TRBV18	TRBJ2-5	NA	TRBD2	TGTGCCAGCTCACCACGGGCTAGCGGGAGTAAGACCCAGTACTTC	CASSPRASGSKTQYF
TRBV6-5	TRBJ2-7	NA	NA	TGTGCCAGCAGTTACTTGGGGGTACCCTCCTACGAGCAGTACTTC	CASSYLGVPSYEQYF
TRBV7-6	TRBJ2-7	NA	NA	TGTGCCAGCAGCCTCTCCGGCGACGAGCAGTACTTC	CASSLSGDEQYF
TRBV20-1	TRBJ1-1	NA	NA	TGCAGTGCTAGAGCCTCCTCAGGGAACACTGAAGCTTTCTTT	CSARASSGNTEAFF
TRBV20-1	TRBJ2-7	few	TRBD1	TGCAGTGCTAGACATGAAGGGACAGGTATCCCCTACGAGCAGTACTTC	CSARHEGTGIPYEQYF
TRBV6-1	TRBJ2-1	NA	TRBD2	TGTGCCAGCAGTGAAGCTAGCGGGGGGGCCAATGAGCAGTTCTTC	CASSEASGGANEQFF
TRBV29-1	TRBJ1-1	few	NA	TGCAGCGTTAAGAACACTGAAGCTTTCTTT	CSVKNTEAFF
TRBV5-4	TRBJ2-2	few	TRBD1	TGTGCCAGCAGCTTGGGGGGACAGCTCACCGGGGAGCTGTTTTTT	CASSLGGQLTGELFF
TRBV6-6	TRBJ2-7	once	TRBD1	TGTGCCAGCAGTTACTACGCGGACAGGCGGGCCTACGAGCAGTACTTC	CASSYYADRRAYEQYF
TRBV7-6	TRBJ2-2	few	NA	TGTGCCAGCAGCCCCCGCCCCACCGGGGAGCTGTTTTTT	CASSPRPTGELFF
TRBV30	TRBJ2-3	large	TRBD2	TGTGCCTGGAATAGCGGGAGTGGGGCAGATACGCAGTATTTT	CAWNSGSGADTQYF
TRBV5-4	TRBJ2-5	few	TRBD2	TGTGCCAGCAGCTTGGCGGGGGGGCGGTCAGAGACCCAGTACTTC	CASSLAGGRSETQYF
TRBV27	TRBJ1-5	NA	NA	TGTGCCAGCAGCACGTGGGGGGGTCTCAATCAGCCCCAGCATTTT	CASSTWGGLNQPQHF
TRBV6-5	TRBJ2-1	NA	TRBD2	TGTGCCAGCAGAACGGGGACTAGCGGGAGGGGTGAGCAGTTCTTC	CASRTGTSGRGEQFF
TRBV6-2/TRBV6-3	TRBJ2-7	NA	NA	TGTGCCAGCTCAAGGGACGTCTACGAGCAGTACTTC	CASSRDVYEQYF
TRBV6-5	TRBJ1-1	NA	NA	TGTGCCAGCAGTTACTCGGCGACAACAAACACTGAAGCTTTCTTT	CASSYSATTNTEAFF
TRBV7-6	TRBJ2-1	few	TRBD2	TGTGCCAGCAGCAGGACTAGCGGGACGATATACAATGAGCAGTTCTTC	CASSRTSGTIYNEQFF
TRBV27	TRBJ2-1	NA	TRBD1	TGTGCCATCAGTGAACGGACAGGAGGCTACAATGAGCAGTTCTTC	CAISERTGGYNEQFF
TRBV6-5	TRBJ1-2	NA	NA	TGTGCCAGCAGTTTCTCTTTGGGATCTAACTATGGCTACACCTTC	CASSFSLGSNYGYTF
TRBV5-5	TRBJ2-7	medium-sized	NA	TGTGCCAGCAGCTTGGACGTTTCCTACGAGCAGTACTTC	CASSLDVSYEQYF
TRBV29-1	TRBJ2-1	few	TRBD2	TGCAGCGTGCCGCGCGGGGGGCCCTACAATGAGCAGTTCTTC	CSVPRGGPYNEQFF
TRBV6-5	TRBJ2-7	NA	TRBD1	TGTGCCAGCAGTTACTCAGGGGGCCCCTTTGCCGAGCAGTACTTC	CASSYSGGPFAEQYF
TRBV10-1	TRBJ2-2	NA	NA	TGCGCCAGCAGTCGGCTTAACACCGGGGAGCTGTTTTTT	CASSRLNTGELFF
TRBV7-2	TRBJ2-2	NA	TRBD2	TGTGCCAGCAGACGTTATAGCGGGAGCACCGGGGAGCTGTTTTTT	CASRRYSGSTGELFF
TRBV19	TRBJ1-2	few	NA	TGTGCCAGTAGTATAACTGGGGGCTTCTATGGCTACACCTTC	CASSITGGFYGYTF
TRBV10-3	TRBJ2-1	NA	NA	TGTGCCATCAGTGTCAGACATTCCCCCTGGGAATACAATGAGCAGTTCTTC	CAISVRHSPWEYNEQFF
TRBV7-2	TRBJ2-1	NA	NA	TGTGCCAGCAGCCCCGGGCAGGGATACAATGAGCAGTTCTTC	CASSPGQGYNEQFF
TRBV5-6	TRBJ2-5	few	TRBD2	TGTGCCAGCAGCTTGGGACAGCTGGGAGGGGAGACCCAGTACTTC	CASSLGQLGGETQYF
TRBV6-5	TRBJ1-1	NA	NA	TGTGCCAGCAGTCGGGGGAGCATGAACACTGAAGCTTTCTTT	CASSRGSMNTEAFF
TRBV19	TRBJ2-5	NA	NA	TGTGCCAGTAGTAGGGGACTTCAAGAGACCCAGTACTTC	CASSRGLQETQYF
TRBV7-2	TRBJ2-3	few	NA	TGTGCCAGCAGCCTATCGGACCATCGGGCAGATACGCAGTATTTT	CASSLSDHRADTQYF
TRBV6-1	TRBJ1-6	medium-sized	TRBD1	TGTGCCAGCAGTCCCCGGGACAGGAGTAATTCACCCCTCCACTTT	CASSPRDRSNSPLHF
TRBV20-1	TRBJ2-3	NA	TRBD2	TGCAGTGCTAGTACCGGGACTAGCGGGGGCCAAGTCCTCACAGATACGCAGTATTTT	CSASTGTSGGQVLTDTQYF
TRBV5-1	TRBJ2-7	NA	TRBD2	TGCGCCAGCACCAATTTGACTAGCGGAGCCGGCCAGCAGTACTTC	CASTNLTSGAGQQYF
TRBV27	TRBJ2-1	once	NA	TGTGCCAGCAGTTCCTCGGTCCTGGGGGAGTTCTTC	CASSSSVLGEFF
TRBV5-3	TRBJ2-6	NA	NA	TGTGCCAAGCTTGGTTGGGGCTCTGGGGCCAACGTCCTGACTTTC	CAKLGWGSGANVLTF
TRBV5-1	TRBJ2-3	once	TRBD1	TGCGCCAGCAGCTTAGGCCTGGGACAGCCTCTCACAGATACGCAGTATTTT	CASSLGLGQPLTDTQYF
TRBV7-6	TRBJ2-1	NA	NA	TGTGCCAGCAGCCCGTGGACTAGAGGGGGGGGGGGTGAGCAGTTCTTC	CASSPWTRGGGGEQFF
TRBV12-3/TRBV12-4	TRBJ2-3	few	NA	TGTGCCAGCACTATCGGGACTGCCTTGGGAGATACGCAGTATTTT	CASTIGTALGDTQYF
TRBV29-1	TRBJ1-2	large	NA	TGCACCGTAGAGCGGGCAGTCTATGGCTACACCTTC	CTVERAVYGYTF
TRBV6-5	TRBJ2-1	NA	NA	TGTGCCAGCAGCTTCGGGGGAATGACCCAGTTCTTC	CASSFGGMTQFF
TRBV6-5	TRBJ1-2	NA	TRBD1	TGTGCCAGCCGAGGACAGGGGGGTGGCTACACCTTC	CASRGQGGGYTF
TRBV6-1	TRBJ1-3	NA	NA	TGTGCCAGTTCCTCGTCTGGCTCTGGAAACACCATATATTTT	CASSSSGSGNTIYF
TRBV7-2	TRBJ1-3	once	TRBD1	TGTGCCAGCAGCTTAGACACAGGGGTCGGAAACACCATATATTTT	CASSLDTGVGNTIYF
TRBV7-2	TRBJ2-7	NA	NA	TGTGCCAGCAGTCACTCGTGGGGCAGGGCCGGGGAGCAGTACTTC	CASSHSWGRAGEQYF
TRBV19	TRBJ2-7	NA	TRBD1	TGTGCCAGTAGTAGCTCGGGGACAGGGACCTACGAGCAGTACTTC	CASSSSGTGTYEQYF
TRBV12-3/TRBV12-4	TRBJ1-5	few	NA	TGTGCCAGCAGGCCAGGGTGGAATCAGCCCCAGCATTTT	CASRPGWNQPQHF
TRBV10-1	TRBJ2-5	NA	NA	TGCGCCAGCAGTGTCCGGTATCGAATTTCAGGGACCCAGTACTTC	CASSVRYRISGTQYF